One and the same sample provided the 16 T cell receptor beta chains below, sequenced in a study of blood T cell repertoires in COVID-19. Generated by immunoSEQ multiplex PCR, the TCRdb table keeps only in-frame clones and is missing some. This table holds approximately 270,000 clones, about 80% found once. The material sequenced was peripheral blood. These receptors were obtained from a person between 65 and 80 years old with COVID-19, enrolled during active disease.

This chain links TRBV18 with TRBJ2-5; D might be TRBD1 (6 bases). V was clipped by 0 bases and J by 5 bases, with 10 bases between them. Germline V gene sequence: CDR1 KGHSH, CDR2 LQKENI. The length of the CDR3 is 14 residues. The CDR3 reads CASSPPQGRETQYF. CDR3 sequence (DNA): TGTGCCAGCTCACCACCGCAGGGGCGGGAGACCCAGTACTTC. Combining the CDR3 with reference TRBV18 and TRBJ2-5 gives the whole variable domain NAGVMQNPRHLVRRRGQEARLRCSPMKGHSHVYWYRQLPEEGLKFMVYLQKENIIDESGMPKERFSAEFPKEGPSILRIQQVVRGDSAAYFCASSPPQGRETQYFGPGTRLLVL.

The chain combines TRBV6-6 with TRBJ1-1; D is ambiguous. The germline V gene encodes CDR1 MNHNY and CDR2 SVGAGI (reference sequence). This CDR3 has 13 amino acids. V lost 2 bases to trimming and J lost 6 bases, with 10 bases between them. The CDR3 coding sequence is TGTGCCAGCAGTTACCGGCTTGGAGCTGAAGCTTTCTTT. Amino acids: CASSYRLGAEAFF.

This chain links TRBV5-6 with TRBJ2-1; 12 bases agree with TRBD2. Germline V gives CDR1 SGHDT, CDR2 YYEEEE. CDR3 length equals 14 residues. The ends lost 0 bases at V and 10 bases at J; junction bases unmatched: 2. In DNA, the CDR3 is TGTGCCAGCAGCTTGGCACTAGCGGGGGGAGAGCAGTTCTTC. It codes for CASSLALAGGEQFF.

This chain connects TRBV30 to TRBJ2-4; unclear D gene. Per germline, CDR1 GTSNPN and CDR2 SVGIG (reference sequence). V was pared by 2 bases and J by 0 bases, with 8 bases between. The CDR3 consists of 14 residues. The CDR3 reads CAWSSELAKNIQYF. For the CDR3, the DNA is TGTGCCTGGAGTTCGGAGCTAGCCAAAAACATTCAGTACTTC.

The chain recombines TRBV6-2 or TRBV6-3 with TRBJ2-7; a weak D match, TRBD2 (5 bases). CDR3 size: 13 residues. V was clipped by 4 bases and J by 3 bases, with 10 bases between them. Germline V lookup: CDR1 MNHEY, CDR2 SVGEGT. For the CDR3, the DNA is TGTGCCAGCAGTTTTACTAGACACTACGAGCAGTACTTC. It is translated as CASSFTRHYEQYF.

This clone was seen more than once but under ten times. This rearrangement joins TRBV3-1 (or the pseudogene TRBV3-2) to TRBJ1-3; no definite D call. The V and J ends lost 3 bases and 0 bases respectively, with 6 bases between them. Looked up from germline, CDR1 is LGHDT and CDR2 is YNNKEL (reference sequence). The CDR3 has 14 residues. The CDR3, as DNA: TGTGCCAGCAGCCAGCGGATCTCTGGAAACACCATATATTTT. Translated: CASSQRISGNTIYF.

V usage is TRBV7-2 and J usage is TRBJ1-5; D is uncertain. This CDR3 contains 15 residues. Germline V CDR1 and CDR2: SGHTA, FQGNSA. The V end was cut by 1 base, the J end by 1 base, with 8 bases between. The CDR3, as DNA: TGTGCCAGCAGCTTAGTGCGGAAAAGCAATCAGCCCCAGCATTTT. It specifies CASSLVRKSNQPQHF. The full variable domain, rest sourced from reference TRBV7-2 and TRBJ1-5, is GAGVSQSPSNKVTEKGKDVELRCDPISGHTALYWYRQSLGQGLEFLIYFQGNSAPDKSGLPSDRFSAERTGGSVSTLTIQRTQQEDSAVYLCASSLVRKSNQPQHFGDGTRLSIL.

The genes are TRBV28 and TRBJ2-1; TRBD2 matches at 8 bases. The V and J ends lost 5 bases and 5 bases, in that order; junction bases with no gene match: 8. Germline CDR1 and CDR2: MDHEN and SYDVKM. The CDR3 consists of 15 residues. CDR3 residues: CASSGAGTRNNEQFF. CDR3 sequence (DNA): TGTGCCAGCAGTGGGGCCGGGACTAGAAACAATGAGCAGTTCTTC.

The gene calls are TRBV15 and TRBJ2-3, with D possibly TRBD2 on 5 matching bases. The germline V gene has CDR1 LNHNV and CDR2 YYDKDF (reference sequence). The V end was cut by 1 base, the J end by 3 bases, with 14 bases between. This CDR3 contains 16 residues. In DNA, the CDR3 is TGTGCCACCAGCAGAGGAGCCGGGGTGCTTACAGATACGCAGTATTTT. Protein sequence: CATSRGAGVLTDTQYF. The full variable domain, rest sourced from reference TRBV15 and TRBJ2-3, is DAMVIQNPRYQVTQFGKPVTLSCSQTLNHNVMYWYQQKSSQAPKLLFHYYDKDFNNEADTPDNFQSRRPNTSFCFLDIRSPGLGDTAMYLCATSRGAGVLTDTQYFGPGTRLTVL.

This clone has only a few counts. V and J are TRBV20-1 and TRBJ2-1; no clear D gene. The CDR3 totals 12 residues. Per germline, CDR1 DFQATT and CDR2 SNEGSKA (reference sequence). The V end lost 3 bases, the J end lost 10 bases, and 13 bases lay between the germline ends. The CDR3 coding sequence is TGCAGTGCTAGTTTGGTACAATGGGAGCAGTTCTTC. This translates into CSASLVQWEQFF.

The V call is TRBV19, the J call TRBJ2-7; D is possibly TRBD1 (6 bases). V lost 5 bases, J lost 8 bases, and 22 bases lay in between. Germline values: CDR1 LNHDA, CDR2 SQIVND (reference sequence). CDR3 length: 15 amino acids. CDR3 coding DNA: TGTGCCAGTAGTGGGTCCGGGACACAGCTCTCCCAGCAGTACTTC. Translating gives CASSGSGTQLSQQYF. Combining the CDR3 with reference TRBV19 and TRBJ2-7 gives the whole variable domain DGGITQSPKYLFRKEGQNVTLSCEQNLNHDAMYWYRQDPGQGLRLIYYSQIVNDFQKGDIAEGYSVSREKKESFPLTVTSAQKNPTAFYLCASSGSGTQLSQQYFGPGTRLTVT.

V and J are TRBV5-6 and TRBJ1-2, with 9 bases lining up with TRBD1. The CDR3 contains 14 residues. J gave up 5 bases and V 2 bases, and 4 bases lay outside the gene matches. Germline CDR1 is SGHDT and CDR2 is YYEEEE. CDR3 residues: CASSLQGASYGYTF. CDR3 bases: TGTGCCAGCAGCTTACAGGGGGCTAGTTATGGCTACACCTTC.

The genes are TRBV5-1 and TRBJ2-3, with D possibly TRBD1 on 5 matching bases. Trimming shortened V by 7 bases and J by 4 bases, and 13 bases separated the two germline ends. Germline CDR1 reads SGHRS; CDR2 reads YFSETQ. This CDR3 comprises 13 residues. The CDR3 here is CASRRTQSDTQYF. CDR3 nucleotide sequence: TGCGCCAGCCGACGGACACAGTCAGATACGCAGTATTTT.

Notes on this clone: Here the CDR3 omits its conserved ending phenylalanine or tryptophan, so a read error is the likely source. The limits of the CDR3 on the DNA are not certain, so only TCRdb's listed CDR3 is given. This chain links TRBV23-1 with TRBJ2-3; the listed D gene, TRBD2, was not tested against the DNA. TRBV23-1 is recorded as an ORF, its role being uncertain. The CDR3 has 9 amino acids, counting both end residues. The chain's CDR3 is CASRTTSLR.

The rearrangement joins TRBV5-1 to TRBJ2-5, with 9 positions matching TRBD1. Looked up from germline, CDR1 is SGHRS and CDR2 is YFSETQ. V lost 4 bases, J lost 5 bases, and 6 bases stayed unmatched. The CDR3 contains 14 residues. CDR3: CASSRDRDRETQYF. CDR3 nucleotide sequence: TGCGCCAGCAGCCGGGACAGGGACAGGGAGACCCAGTACTTC.

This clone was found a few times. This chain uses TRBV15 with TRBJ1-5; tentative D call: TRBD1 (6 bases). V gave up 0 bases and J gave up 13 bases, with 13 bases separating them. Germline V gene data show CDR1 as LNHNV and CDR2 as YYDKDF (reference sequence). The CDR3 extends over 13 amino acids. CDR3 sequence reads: CATSRDPGEIQHF. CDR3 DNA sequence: TGTGCCACCAGCAGAGATCCAGGGGAGATTCAGCATTTT.